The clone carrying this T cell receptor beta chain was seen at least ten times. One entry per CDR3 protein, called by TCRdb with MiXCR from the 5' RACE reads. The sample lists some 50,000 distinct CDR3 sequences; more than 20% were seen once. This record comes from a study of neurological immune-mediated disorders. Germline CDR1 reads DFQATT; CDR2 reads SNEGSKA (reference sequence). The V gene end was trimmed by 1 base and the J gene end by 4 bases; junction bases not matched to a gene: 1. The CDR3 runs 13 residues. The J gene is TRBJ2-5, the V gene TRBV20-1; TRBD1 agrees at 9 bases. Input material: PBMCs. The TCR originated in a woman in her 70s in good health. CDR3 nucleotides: TGCAGTGCTAGAGTGACAGGGGGAGAGACCCAGTACTTC. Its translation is CSARVTGGETQYF.